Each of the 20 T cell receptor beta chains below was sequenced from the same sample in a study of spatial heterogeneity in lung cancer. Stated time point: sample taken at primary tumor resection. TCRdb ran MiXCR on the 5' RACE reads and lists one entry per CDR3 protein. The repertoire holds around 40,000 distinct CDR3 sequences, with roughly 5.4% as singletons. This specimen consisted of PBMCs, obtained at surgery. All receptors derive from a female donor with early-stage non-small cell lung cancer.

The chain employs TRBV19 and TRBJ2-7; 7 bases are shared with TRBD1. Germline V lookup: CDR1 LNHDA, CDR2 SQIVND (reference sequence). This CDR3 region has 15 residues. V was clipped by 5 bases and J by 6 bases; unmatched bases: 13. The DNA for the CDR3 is TGTGCCAGTAGTGAATCCGGGACAGTAATCGGCGAGCAGTACTTC. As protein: CASSESGTVIGEQYF. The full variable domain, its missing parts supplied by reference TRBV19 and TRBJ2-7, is DGGITQSPKYLFRKEGQNVTLSCEQNLNHDAMYWYRQDPGQGLRLIYYSQIVNDFQKGDIAEGYSVSREKKESFPLTVTSAQKNPTAFYLCASSESGTVIGEQYFGPGTRLTVT.

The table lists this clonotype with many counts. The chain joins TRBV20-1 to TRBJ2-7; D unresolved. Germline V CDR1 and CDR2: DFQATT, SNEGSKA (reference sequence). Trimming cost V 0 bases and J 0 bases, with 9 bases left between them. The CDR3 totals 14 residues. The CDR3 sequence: CSARDLSSSYEQYF. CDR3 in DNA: TGCAGTGCTAGAGATCTCTCGAGCTCCTACGAGCAGTACTTC.

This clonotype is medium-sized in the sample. The CDR3 bases are TGCAGTGCTAGAGATCCGACTGGCGGAGGACGGACCGGGGAGCTGTTTTTT. Protein sequence: CSARDPTGGGRTGELFF. The chain joins TRBV20-1 to TRBJ2-2; D might be TRBD2 (5 bases). Germline V lookup: CDR1 DFQATT, CDR2 SNEGSKA (reference sequence). The ends were cut back, 0 bases at V and 5 bases at J, with 19 bases in the middle. The CDR3 contains 17 residues.

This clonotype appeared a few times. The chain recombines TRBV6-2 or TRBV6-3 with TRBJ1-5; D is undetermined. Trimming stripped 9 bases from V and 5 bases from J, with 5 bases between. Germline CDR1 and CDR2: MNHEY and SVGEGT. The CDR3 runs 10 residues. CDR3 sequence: CARRDQPQHF. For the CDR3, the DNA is TGTGCCAGAAGGGATCAGCCCCAGCATTTT.

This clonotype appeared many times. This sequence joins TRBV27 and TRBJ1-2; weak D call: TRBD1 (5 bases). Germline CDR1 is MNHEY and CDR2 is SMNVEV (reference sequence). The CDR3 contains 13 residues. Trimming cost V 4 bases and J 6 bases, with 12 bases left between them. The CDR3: CASSSVRVHGYTF. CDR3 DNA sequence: TGTGCCAGCAGTTCTGTCAGGGTACATGGCTACACCTTC.

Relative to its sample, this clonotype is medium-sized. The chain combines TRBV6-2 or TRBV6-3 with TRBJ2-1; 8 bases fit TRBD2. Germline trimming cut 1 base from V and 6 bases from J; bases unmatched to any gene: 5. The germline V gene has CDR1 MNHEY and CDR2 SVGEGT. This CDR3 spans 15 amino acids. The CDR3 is CASSYFAGGSNEQFF. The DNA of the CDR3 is TGTGCCAGCAGTTACTTTGCGGGGGGATCCAATGAGCAGTTCTTC.

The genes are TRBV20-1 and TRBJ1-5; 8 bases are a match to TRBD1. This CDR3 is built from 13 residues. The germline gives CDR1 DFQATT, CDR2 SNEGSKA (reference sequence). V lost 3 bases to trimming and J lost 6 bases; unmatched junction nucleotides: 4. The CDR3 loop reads CSASGQGGQPQHF. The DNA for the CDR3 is TGCAGTGCTAGTGGACAGGGTGGTCAGCCCCAGCATTTT.

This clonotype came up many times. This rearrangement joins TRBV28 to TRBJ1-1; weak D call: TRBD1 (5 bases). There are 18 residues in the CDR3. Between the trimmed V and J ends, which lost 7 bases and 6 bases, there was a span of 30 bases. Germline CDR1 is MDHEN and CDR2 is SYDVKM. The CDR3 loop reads CASTLRVRDLRTSPEAFF. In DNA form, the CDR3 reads TGTGCCAGCACCCTAAGGGTTCGGGACTTACGAACATCCCCTGAAGCTTTCTTT.

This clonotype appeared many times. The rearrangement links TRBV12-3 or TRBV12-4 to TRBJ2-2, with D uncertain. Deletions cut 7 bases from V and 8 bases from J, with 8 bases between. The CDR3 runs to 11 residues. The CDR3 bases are TGTGCCAGCACCCCTGGGGGGGAGCTGTTTTTT. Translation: CASTPGGELFF.

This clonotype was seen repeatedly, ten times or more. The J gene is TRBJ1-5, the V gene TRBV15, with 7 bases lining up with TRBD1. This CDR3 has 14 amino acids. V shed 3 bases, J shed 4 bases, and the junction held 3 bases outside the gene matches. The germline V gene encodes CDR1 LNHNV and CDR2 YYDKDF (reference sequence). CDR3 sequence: CATSSRDSNQPQHF. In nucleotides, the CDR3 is TGTGCCACCAGCAGCCGGGACAGTAATCAGCCCCAGCATTTT.

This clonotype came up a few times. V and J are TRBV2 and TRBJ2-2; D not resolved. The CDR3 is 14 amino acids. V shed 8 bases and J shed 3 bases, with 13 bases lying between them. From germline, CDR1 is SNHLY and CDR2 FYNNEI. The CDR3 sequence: CASRGHRDTGELFF. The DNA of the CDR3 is TGTGCCAGCCGTGGCCACCGAGACACCGGGGAGCTGTTTTTT. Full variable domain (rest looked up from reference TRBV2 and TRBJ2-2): EPEVTQTPSHQVTQMGQEVILRCVPISNHLYFYWYRQILGQKVEFLVSFYNNEISEKSEIFDDQFSVERPDGSNFTLKIRSTKLEDSAMYFCASRGHRDTGELFFGEGSRLTVL.

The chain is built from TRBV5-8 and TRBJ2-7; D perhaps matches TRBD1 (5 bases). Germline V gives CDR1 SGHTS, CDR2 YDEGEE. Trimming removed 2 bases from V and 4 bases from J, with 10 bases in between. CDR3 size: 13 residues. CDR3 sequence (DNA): TGTGCCAGCAGCTTTGACAGAGTATACGAGCAGTACTTC. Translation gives CASSFDRVYEQYF.

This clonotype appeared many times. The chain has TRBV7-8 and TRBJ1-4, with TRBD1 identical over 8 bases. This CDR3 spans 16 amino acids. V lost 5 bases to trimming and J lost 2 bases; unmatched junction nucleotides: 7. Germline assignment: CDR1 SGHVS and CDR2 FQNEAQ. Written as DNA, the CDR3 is TGTGCCAGCAGCCCTTACAGGGGGAGGACTAATGAAAAACTGTTTTTT. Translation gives CASSPYRGRTNEKLFF.

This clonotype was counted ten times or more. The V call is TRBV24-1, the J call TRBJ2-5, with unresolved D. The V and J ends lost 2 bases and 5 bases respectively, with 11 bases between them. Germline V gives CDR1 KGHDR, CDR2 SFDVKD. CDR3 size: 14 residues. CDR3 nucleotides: TGTGCCACCAGTGATTCCTACTCCCGGGAGACCCAGTACTTC. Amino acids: CATSDSYSRETQYF.

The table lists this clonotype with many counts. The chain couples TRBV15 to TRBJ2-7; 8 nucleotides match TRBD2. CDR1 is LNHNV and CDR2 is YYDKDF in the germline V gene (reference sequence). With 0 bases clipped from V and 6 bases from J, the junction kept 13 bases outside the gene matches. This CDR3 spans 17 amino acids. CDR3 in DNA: TGTGCCACCAGCAGAGATCGGCTTGGACTAGCCCCCTCCGAGCAGTACTTC. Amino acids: CATSRDRLGLAPSEQYF. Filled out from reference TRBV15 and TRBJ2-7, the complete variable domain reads DAMVIQNPRYQVTQFGKPVTLSCSQTLNHNVMYWYQQKSSQAPKLLFHYYDKDFNNEADTPDNFQSRRPNTSFCFLDIRSPGLGDTAMYLCATSRDRLGLAPSEQYFGPGTRLTVT.

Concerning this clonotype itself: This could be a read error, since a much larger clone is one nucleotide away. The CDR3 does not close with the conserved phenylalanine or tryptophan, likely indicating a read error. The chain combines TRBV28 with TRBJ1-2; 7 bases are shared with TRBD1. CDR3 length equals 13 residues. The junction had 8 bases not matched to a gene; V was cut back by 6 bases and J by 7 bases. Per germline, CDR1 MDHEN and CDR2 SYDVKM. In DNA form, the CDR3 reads TGTGCCAGCAGGACAGGGCTTATCCCTGGCTACACCTAC. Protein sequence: CASRTGLIPGYTY.

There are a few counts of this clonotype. The CDR3 is CASSLGTLNTEAFF. CDR3 nucleotide sequence: TGTGCCAGCAGCTTGGGCACCTTGAACACTGAAGCTTTCTTT. The chain joins TRBV7-2 to TRBJ1-1; D is ambiguous. The V end lost 3 bases, the J end lost 0 bases, and 8 bases lay between the germline ends. Per the germline V gene, CDR1 is SGHTA and CDR2 is FQGNSA. This CDR3 contains 14 residues.

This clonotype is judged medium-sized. The CDR3 reads CASSLTGAGETQYF. The CDR3 nucleotides read TGTGCCAGCAGCTTAACCGGGGCGGGTGAGACCCAGTACTTC. The rearrangement uses TRBV7-3 and TRBJ2-5; D assignment may be TRBD1 or TRBD2 (5 bases each). Germline values: CDR1 SGHTA, CDR2 FQGTGA. Deletions cut 0 bases from V and 5 bases from J, with 10 bases between. CDR3 length: 14 residues.

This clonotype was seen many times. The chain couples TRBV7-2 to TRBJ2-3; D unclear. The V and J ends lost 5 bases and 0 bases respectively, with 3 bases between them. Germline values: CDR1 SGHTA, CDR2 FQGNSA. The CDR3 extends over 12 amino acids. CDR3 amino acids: CASSPSTDTQYF. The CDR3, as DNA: TGTGCCAGCAGCCCGAGCACAGATACGCAGTATTTT.

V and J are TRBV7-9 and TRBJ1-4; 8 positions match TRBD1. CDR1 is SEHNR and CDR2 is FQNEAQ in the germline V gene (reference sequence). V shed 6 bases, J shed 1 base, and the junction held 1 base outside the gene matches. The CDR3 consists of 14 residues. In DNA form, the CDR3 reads TGTGCCAGCAGTGGACAGGGAACTAATGAAAAACTGTTTTTT. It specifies CASSGQGTNEKLFF. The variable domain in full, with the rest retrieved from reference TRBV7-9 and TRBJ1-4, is DTGVSQNPRHKITKRGQNVTFRCDPISEHNRLYWYRQTLGQGPEFLTYFQNEAQLEKSRLLSDRFSAERPKGSFSTLEIQRTEQGDSAMYLCASSGQGTNEKLFFGSGTQLSVL.